Shown below are 27 T cell receptor beta chains from a single sample sequenced in a study of human T cells and chemical hapten exposure (dated by TCRdb to about 2021). Read against the paper, the sample's time point label means: patch test 2, 6 weeks after DPC sensitization. This sample's treatment or condition label indicates: therapeutic diphenylcyclopropenone sensitization with weekly scalp DPC. Libraries were built with RACE. TCRdb records NextSeq 500 as the sequencer. The raw public reads went through TCRdb reprocessing: fastp at Q25, MiXCR clone calling, in-frame beta chains kept. Identical CDR3 protein sequences are pooled into one entry, listed with their most common genes and DNA. The table for this sample lists 80,000 to 95,000 distinct CDR3 sequences; 11% of them were counted only once. Clones ranked in the top ten supply over 2% of the sample. The starting material was whole blood, obtained in connection with sensitization to the hapten diphenylcyclopropenone (DPC). These receptors originate from a man aged 40-49 years with alopecia areata. Some clones in this sample may be carry-over from other donors' samples.

The chain joins TRBV3-1 to TRBJ1-2, with 10 bases matching TRBD1. This CDR3 region has 14 residues. Trimming cost V 4 bases and J 5 bases; bases outside gene matches: 4. Germline loops: CDR1 LGHDT, CDR2 YNNKEL (reference sequence). The DNA of the CDR3 is TGTGCCAGCAGCCCAGACAGGGGGCATTATGGCTACACCTTC. Translated: CASSPDRGHYGYTF.

This clonotype was observed a few times. The V and J genes are TRBV6-5 and TRBJ2-4, with D perhaps TRBD1 or TRBD2 (6 bases each). CDR1 is MNHEY, CDR2 SVGAGI, per germline. Trimming removed 6 bases at V and 3 bases at J, with 18 bases between. The CDR3 is 16 amino acids. CDR3 DNA sequence: TGTGCCAGCAGCCTAACACCCGGAGGGGGCAAAAACATTCAGTACTTC. Amino acid sequence: CASSLTPGGGKNIQYF.

CDR3 loop: CSVGQLAITYNEQFF. In DNA form, the CDR3 reads TGCAGCGTGGGACAACTAGCGATTACCTACAATGAGCAGTTCTTC. The chain joins TRBV29-1 to TRBJ2-1; the D gene is possibly TRBD2 (7 bases). The germline gives CDR1 SQVTM, CDR2 ANQGSEA. The V end lost 6 bases, the J end lost 2 bases, and 17 bases lay between the germline ends. The CDR3 sequence is 15 residues long.

The CDR3 reads CASSPGLAGLPYQETQYF. In DNA form, the CDR3 reads TGTGCCAGCAGCCCGGGACTAGCGGGGCTCCCGTACCAAGAGACCCAGTACTTC. V is TRBV7-2 and J is TRBJ2-5; TRBD2 agrees at 13 bases. Germline V gene sequence: CDR1 SGHTA, CDR2 FQGNSA. CDR3 size: 18 residues. V gave up 5 bases and J gave up 0 bases; unmatched junction bases: 9.

The genes are TRBV2 and TRBJ2-1; 8 nucleotides align to TRBD2. CDR1 and CDR2 (germline): SNHLY, FYNNEI. This CDR3 spans 13 amino acids. J gave up 10 bases and V 4 bases, and 6 bases lay outside the gene matches. The DNA of the CDR3 is TGTGCCAGCAGTGGGACTAGCAGACTGGAGCAGTTCTTC. Translated: CASSGTSRLEQFF.

This clonotype was recorded a few times. The CDR3 DNA follows: TGCAGTGCTAGACCGTCAGGGGGCTGGCCAGATACGCAGTATTTT. Protein sequence: CSARPSGGWPDTQYF. The chain couples TRBV20-1 to TRBJ2-3, with 8 bases matching TRBD1. V lost 2 bases, J lost 4 bases, and 8 bases stayed unmatched. The CDR3 totals 15 residues. In germline, CDR1 is DFQATT, CDR2 SNEGSKA (reference sequence).

This chain uses TRBV20-1 with TRBJ2-2; D is unclear. The CDR3 loop spans 13 amino acids. Trimming took 5 bases from V and 1 from J, leaving 8 bases between them. Germline assignment: CDR1 DFQATT and CDR2 SNEGSKA (reference sequence). This CDR3 reads CSAVHLNTGELFF. CDR3 in DNA: TGCAGTGCTGTACACCTGAACACCGGGGAGCTGTTTTTT.

As regards this clonotype: Its ends do not fully match the called genes, so a read error is possible. V usage is TRBV27 and J usage is TRBJ2-7; no clear D gene. This CDR3 is 15 amino acids long. From germline, CDR1 is MNHEY and CDR2 SMNVEV (reference sequence). In nucleotides, the CDR3 is TGTGCCAGCAGTTTATGGGGAAGCGCCTCAACCGAGCAGTGCTTC. Its translation is CASSLWGSASTEQCF.

The table lists this clonotype with a few counts. The genes are TRBV21-1 and TRBJ2-3; TRBD1, the table's D call, was not compared with the DNA. TRBV21-1 represents a pseudogene. This CDR3 has 15 amino acids. The DNA of the CDR3 is TGTGCCGGCACGATGACAGGCCACCCTGGAGATACGCAGTATTTT. Translation: CAGTMTGHPGDTQYF.

V and J are TRBV5-1 and TRBJ2-3; no clear D. V lost 0 bases to trimming and J lost 3 bases, with 8 bases between them. This CDR3 region has 14 residues. Germline V lookup: CDR1 SGHRS, CDR2 YFSETQ. In DNA form, the CDR3 reads TGCGCCAGCAGCTTGGTACAGACTACAGATACGCAGTATTTT. Protein sequence: CASSLVQTTDTQYF.

The rearrangement joins TRBV6-2 or TRBV6-3 to TRBJ2-5; a weak D match, TRBD2 (6 bases). Germline CDR1 and CDR2: MNHEY and SVGEGT. The CDR3 consists of 16 residues. V was trimmed by 3 bases and J by 1 base, leaving 15 bases between them. The DNA of the CDR3 is TGTGCCAGCAGTTATCGGCTAGCGTCACGCCAAGAGACCCAGTACTTC. It translates to CASSYRLASRQETQYF.

This clonotype showed up just a few times. The chain links TRBV6-4 to TRBJ2-3, with D perhaps matching TRBD2 (6 bases). This CDR3 has 15 residues. V was clipped by 3 bases and J by 2 bases, with 12 bases between them. The germline V gene has CDR1 MRHNA and CDR2 SNTAGT. The DNA of the CDR3 is TGTGCCAGCAGTGAATACGGGAGAGTCACAGATACGCAGTATTTT. Protein sequence: CASSEYGRVTDTQYF.

The chain uses TRBV29-1 and TRBJ1-2; D is possibly TRBD1 (5 bases). Germline lookup yields CDR1 SQVTM and CDR2 ANQGSEA. The CDR3 consists of 11 residues. V lost 4 bases, J lost 5 bases, and 8 bases lay in between. The CDR3 DNA reads as TGCAGCGTTGTGGAGGGGTATGGCTACACCTTC. This gives the protein CSVVEGYGYTF.

The gene calls are TRBV3-1 and TRBJ2-2; the D is unclear. This CDR3 region has 16 residues. The germline V gene encodes CDR1 LGHDT and CDR2 YNNKEL (reference sequence). V was pared by 2 bases and J by 7 bases, with 17 bases between. CDR3 coding DNA: TGTGCCAGCAGCCAAAAGAACGCCCTAGTAGGCGGGGAGCTGTTTTTT. Protein: CASSQKNALVGGELFF.

This rearrangement joins TRBV2 to TRBJ2-3; the D is unclear. V lost 10 bases and J lost 0, with 17 bases in between. Germline CDR1 SNHLY, CDR2 FYNNEI. The CDR3 covers 15 residues. The DNA of the CDR3 is TGTGCCACCCCAGGATCGGTTCGGAGCACAGATACGCAGTATTTT. Protein product: CATPGSVRSTDTQYF.

The chain carries TRBV18 and TRBJ2-1; 10 bases match TRBD2. CDR3 size: 16 residues. J was trimmed by 9 bases and V by 1 base; bases with no gene match: 9. From germline, CDR1 is KGHSH and CDR2 LQKENI. The CDR3 bases are TGTGCCAGCTCACCACTGCCTAGCGGGAGTCGTGTTGAGCAGTTCTTC. This encodes CASSPLPSGSRVEQFF.

This clonotype was recorded many times. The rearrangement links TRBV3-1 to TRBJ1-5, with a possible D match to TRBD1 (6 bases). V gave up 3 bases and J gave up 3 bases, with 9 bases separating them. The CDR3 consists of 14 residues. CDR1 LGHDT and CDR2 YNNKEL come from the germline V gene (reference sequence). The CDR3: CASSHEGVNQPQHF. The DNA for the CDR3 is TGTGCCAGCAGCCACGAGGGGGTCAATCAGCCCCAGCATTTT. Full variable domain (missing parts from reference TRBV3-1 and TRBJ1-5): DTAVSQTPKYLVTQMGNDKSIKCEQNLGHDTMYWYKQDSKKFLKIMFSYNNKELIINETVPNRFSPKSPDKAHLNLHINSLELGDSAVYFCASSHEGVNQPQHFGDGTRLSIL.

This clonotype was picked up many times. The V and J genes are TRBV24-1 and TRBJ1-5; D is possibly TRBD1 (6 bases). V gave up 4 bases and J gave up 2 bases, with 14 bases separating them. This CDR3 comprises 16 residues. Germline V lookup: CDR1 KGHDR, CDR2 SFDVKD. CDR3 loop: CATSEHRVGGNQPQHF. CDR3 nucleotide sequence: TGTGCCACCAGTGAACACAGGGTTGGGGGCAATCAGCCCCAGCATTTT.

The V call is TRBV29-1, the J call TRBJ2-4; 16 nucleotides agree with TRBD2. CDR1 and CDR2 from the germline V gene are SQVTM and ANQGSEA. There are 17 residues in the CDR3. J gave up 1 base and V 7 bases, and 7 bases lay outside the gene matches. In DNA form, the CDR3 reads TGCAGCGCGGGACTAGCGGGAGGGCCCAGGGCCAAAAACATTCAGTACTTC. This gives the protein CSAGLAGGPRAKNIQYF.

This rearrangement joins TRBV30 to TRBJ2-2; D not certain. V dropped 4 bases and J dropped 0 bases, with 6 bases sitting between them. The CDR3 consists of 13 residues. Germline loops: CDR1 GTSNPN, CDR2 SVGIG (reference sequence). CDR3 region: CAWTTANTGELFF. The CDR3 region has the DNA TGTGCCTGGACGACGGCGAACACCGGGGAGCTGTTTTTT.

This clonotype was observed at least ten times. The rearrangement joins TRBV7-2 to TRBJ1-2; the match to TRBD1 covers 11 bases. The CDR3 is 15 amino acids. CDR1 is SGHTA, CDR2 FQGNSA, per germline. V was pared by 5 bases and J by 7 bases, with 9 bases of the junction left unmatched. For the CDR3, the DNA is TGTGCCAGCAGCCCTCCCGGACAGGGGGCTCTTGGCTACACCTTC. It yields the protein CASSPPGQGALGYTF.

The chain combines TRBV29-1 with TRBJ2-1; 8 bases are shared with TRBD2. J lost 4 bases, V lost 6 bases, and 5 bases had no gene match. The CDR3 length is 13 residues. The germline CDR1 and CDR2 sequences are SQVTM and ANQGSEA. The CDR3 coding sequence is TGCAGCGTCCGGACTAGCCTATACAATGAGCAGTTCTTC. Translating gives CSVRTSLYNEQFF.

CDR3 residues: CASSLMVAGWGQETQYF. The CDR3 region has the DNA TGTGCCAGCAGCTTAATGGTGGCAGGGTGGGGGCAAGAGACCCAGTACTTC. V and J are TRBV11-2 and TRBJ2-5; D is perhaps TRBD1 or TRBD2 (5 bases each). The CDR3 sequence is 17 residues long. V was cut by 2 bases and J by 2 bases, with 18 bases left in between. CDR1 and CDR2 from the germline V gene are SGHAT and FQNNGV.

This clonotype occurred a few times. The gene calls are TRBV6-5 and TRBJ2-1; tentatively, D is TRBD2 (5 bases). CDR3 length equals 17 residues. Germline loops: CDR1 MNHEY, CDR2 SVGAGI. Trimming left V 5 bases short and J 1 base short, with 18 bases between. The CDR3 bases are TGTGCCAGCAGTCAGGCCGGGGTAGTCTCTTCCTACAATGAGCAGTTCTTC. Protein sequence: CASSQAGVVSSYNEQFF.

This clonotype was recorded a few times. V gene TRBV5-1 combines with J gene TRBJ2-1; perhaps TRBD2 as D (5 bases). Trimming shortened V by 0 bases and J by 6 bases, and 16 bases separated the two germline ends. Germline assignment: CDR1 SGHRS and CDR2 YFSETQ. The CDR3 extends over 16 amino acids. Here the CDR3 DNA reads TGCGCCAGCAGCTTGGGGTCTAGCACATACGTCAATGAGCAGTTCTTC. Its translation: CASSLGSSTYVNEQFF.

This clonotype showed up just a few times. The chain couples TRBV29-1 to TRBJ2-5; perhaps TRBD2 as D (6 bases). The V gene lost 5 bases and the J gene lost 5 bases, with 15 bases spanning the gap. The CDR3 covers 13 residues. The germline gives CDR1 SQVTM, CDR2 ANQGSEA. CDR3 DNA: TGCAGCGTTCAAGCTGTGCGGGGTGAGACCCAGTACTTC. Its translation is CSVQAVRGETQYF.

This chain uses TRBV5-6 with TRBJ1-5; the D gene is possibly TRBD1 (5 bases). Looked up from germline, CDR1 is SGHDT and CDR2 is YYEEEE. Trimming removed 3 bases from V and 2 bases from J, with 18 bases in between. The CDR3 sequence is 17 residues long. The CDR3 DNA sequence: TGTGCCAGCAGCTCTCGACAGCGCGGTACGGGCAATCAGCCCCAGCATTTT. This sequence encodes CASSSRQRGTGNQPQHF.